The present T cell receptor beta chain was sequenced within a study of beta chain features in type 1 diabetes. Study overall: Sorted cells examined across all samples numbered more than 100 million.

From germline, CDR1 is PRHDT and CDR2 FYEKMQ (reference sequence). The CDR3 extends over 18 amino acids. V dropped 5 bases and J dropped 0; count of bases not matched to a gene: 12. The sequenced template was cDNA made from the entire isolated RNA. The repertoire was sequenced with immunoSEQ multiplex PCR; TCRdb's copy has only in-frame clones and lacks some. In the table there are fewer than 900,000 clones, about a sixth of which are singletons. Sorting that relied on CD45RO/CCR7/CD25/CD127/CD95/CD27 yielded CD4+ naive, central memory, regulatory and stem cell-like memory cells. Sequenced input: naive CD4+ T cells from blood. This TCR derives from a woman between 18 and 29 years old in good health. V usage is TRBV13 and J usage is TRBJ2-2; TRBD1 aligns across 7 bases. The CDR3 region is CASSPRGWDRPNTGELFF. The CDR3 DNA reads TGTGCCAGCAGCCCCAGAGGATGGGACAGACCGAACACCGGGGAGCTGTTTTTT.